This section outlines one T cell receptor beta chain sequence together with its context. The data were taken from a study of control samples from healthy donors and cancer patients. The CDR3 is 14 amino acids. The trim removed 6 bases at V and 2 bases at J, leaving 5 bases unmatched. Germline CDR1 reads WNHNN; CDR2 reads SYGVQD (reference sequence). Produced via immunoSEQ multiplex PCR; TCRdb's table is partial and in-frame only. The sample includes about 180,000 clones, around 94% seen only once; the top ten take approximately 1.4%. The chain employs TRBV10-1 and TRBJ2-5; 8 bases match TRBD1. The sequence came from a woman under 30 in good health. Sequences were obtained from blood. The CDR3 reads CASSPGTGQETQYF. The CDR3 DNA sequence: TGCGCCAGCAGCCCCGGGACAGGTCAAGAGACCCAGTACTTC.